This is a list of T cell receptor beta chains from one sample in a study of T cell clones after liver transplantation. Libraries were prepared by immunoSEQ multiplex PCR; TCRdb keeps only in-frame clonotypes and omits some of them. Of approximately 55,000 clones listed, over 70% are singletons. This material consisted of CD4+ T cells from blood, taken before liver transplant. These TCRs come from a human donor who received a liver transplant. CDR3s include the opening cysteine and the closing phenylalanine or tryptophan. A D gene is named only where the DNA matches it firmly. Expanded clones are given a class, and other clones once, few, many or no size at all.

size: -
D: -
V: TRBV6-1
J: TRBJ1-1
DNA: TGTGCCAGCAGCCGGGACACGAACACTGAAGCTTTCTTT
CDR3: CASSRDTNTEAFF

size: few
D: -
V: TRBV7-2
J: TRBJ2-7
DNA: TGTGCCAGCAGCTTAAATCCTTCTGGGCCCGGCGAGCAGTACTTC
CDR3: CASSLNPSGPGEQYF

size: -
D: -
V: TRBV9
J: TRBJ1-1
DNA: TGTGCCAGCAGCCCCGAACACCCGAACACTGAAGCTTTCTTT
CDR3: CASSPEHPNTEAFF

size: once
D: TRBD1
V: TRBV5-1
J: TRBJ2-1
DNA: TGCGCCAGCAGCTTGTTGGTGTCGGACAGGGTAACTTACAATGAGCAGTTCTTC
CDR3: CASSLLVSDRVTYNEQFF

size: -
D: TRBD1
V: TRBV5-6
J: TRBJ2-5
DNA: TGTGCCAGCAGCCTCGGACAGGCCCCTACATTCCAGTACTTC
CDR3: CASSLGQAPTFQYF

size: few
D: -
V: TRBV5-5
J: TRBJ1-4
DNA: TGTGCCAGCAGCTTCGAACTGTTTTTT
CDR3: CASSFELFF

size: once
D: -
V: TRBV9
J: TRBJ2-3
DNA: TGTGCCAGCAGCGTAGGGCAGTCAGATACGCAGTATTTT
CDR3: CASSVGQSDTQYF

size: -
D: -
V: TRBV27
J: TRBJ1-1
DNA: TGTGCCAGCAGTTCAGGCGTCTTTAGCACTGAAGCTTTCTTT
CDR3: CASSSGVFSTEAFF

size: -
D: TRBD1
V: TRBV10-3
J: TRBJ1-4
DNA: TGTGCCATCAGTGGGACAGGGACACGCCGCGGTGAAAAACTGTTTTTT
CDR3: CAISGTGTRRGEKLFF

size: once
D: -
V: TRBV7-9
J: TRBJ1-2
DNA: TGTGCCAGCAGCTTAAGCCAAGCGGACTATGGCTACACCTTC
CDR3: CASSLSQADYGYTF

size: -
D: TRBD1
V: TRBV28
J: TRBJ2-5
DNA: TGTGCCAGCAGTTTAGACAGGGGTGGGGAGACCCAGTACTTC
CDR3: CASSLDRGGETQYF

size: -
D: TRBD2
V: TRBV4-1
J: TRBJ2-5
DNA: TGCGCCAGCAGCCTCCGGACTAGCCAAGAGACCCAGTACTTC
CDR3: CASSLRTSQETQYF

size: -
D: -
V: TRBV7-9
J: TRBJ2-7
DNA: TGTGCCAGCAGCGCCGGACTGGGAGTCCAATCCTACGAGCAGTACTTC
CDR3: CASSAGLGVQSYEQYF

size: -
D: -
V: TRBV15
J: TRBJ1-5
DNA: TGTGCCACCAGCAGAGACAGGTTGAATCAGCCCCAGCATTTT
CDR3: CATSRDRLNQPQHF

size: once
D: TRBD1
V: TRBV11-2
J: TRBJ1-6
DNA: TGTGCCAGCAGCCGAGCAGGGGGTAGTAATTCACCCCTCCACTTT
CDR3: CASSRAGGSNSPLHF

size: -
D: -
V: TRBV7-2
J: TRBJ2-5
DNA: TGTGCCAGCAGCTTTGCGGGCGAGGAGACCCAGTACTTC
CDR3: CASSFAGEETQYF